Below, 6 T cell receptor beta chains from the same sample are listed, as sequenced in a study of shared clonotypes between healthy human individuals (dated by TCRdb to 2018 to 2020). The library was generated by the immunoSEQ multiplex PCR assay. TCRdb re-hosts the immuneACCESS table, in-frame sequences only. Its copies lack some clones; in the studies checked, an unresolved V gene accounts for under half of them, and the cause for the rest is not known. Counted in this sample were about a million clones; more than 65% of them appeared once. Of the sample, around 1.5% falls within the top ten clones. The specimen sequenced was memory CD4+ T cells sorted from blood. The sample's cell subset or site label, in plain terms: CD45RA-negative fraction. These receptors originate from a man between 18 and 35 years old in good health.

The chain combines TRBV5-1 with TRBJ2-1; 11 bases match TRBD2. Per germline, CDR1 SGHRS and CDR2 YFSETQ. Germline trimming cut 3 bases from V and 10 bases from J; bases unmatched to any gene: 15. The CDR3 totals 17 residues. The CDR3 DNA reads TGCGCCAGCAGCTCGGATATAGGACTAGCGGGCCCCACAGAGCAGTTCTTC. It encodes CASSSDIGLAGPTEQFF.

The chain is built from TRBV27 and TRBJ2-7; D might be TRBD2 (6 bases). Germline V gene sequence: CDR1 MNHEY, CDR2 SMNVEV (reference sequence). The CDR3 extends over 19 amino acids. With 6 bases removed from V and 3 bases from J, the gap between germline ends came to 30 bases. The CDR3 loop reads CASSSQGPGLRGGVYEQYF. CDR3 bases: TGTGCCAGCAGCTCCCAGGGCCCCGGTCTGCGGGGCGGGGTCTACGAGCAGTACTTC.

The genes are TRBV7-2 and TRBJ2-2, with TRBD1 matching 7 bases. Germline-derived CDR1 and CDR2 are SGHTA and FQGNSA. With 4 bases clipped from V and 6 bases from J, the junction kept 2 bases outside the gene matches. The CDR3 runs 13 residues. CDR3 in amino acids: CASSSGTAGELFF. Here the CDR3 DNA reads TGTGCCAGCAGCTCCGGGACAGCCGGGGAGCTGTTTTTT.

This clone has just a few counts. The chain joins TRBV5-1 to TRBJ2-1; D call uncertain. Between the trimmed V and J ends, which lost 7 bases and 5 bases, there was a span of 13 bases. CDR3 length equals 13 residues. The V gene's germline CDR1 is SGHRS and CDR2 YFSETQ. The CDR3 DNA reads TGCGCCAGCCACAACGCAGTAAACAATGAGCAGTTCTTC. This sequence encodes CASHNAVNNEQFF.

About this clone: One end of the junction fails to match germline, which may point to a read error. In nucleotides, the CDR3 is TGTGCCTGGAGTCCTGGGGGCAATCGGCCCCAGCATTTT. It translates to CAWSPGGNRPQHF. The chain has TRBV30 and TRBJ1-5, with a weak D call TRBD1 (6 bases). The CDR3 has 13 residues. Germline loops: CDR1 GTSNPN, CDR2 SVGIG (reference sequence).

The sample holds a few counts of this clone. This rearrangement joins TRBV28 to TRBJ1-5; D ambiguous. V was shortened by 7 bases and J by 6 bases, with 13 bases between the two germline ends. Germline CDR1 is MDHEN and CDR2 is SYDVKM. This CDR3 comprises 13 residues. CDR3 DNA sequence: TGTGCCAGCATCATGGCAGTCGGTCAGCCCCAGCATTTT. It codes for CASIMAVGQPQHF.